These T cell receptor beta chains were read from a single sample in a study of cytomegalovirus exposure and HLA in healthy donors. Generated by immunoSEQ multiplex PCR, the TCRdb table keeps only in-frame clones and is missing some. This table has approximately 73,000 clones, 60% to 80% appearing once. Sample: PBMCs. These TCRs come from a woman aged 40 to 49 in good health and CMV-seropositive. Both conserved end residues are trimmed from each CDR3. Not every row has a clone size; where given, it reads once, few, many or a size class.

v_gene	abundance	j_gene	CDR3aa
TRBV6-1	.	TRBJ2-1	ASSERLRAGYNNEQF
TRBV28	.	TRBJ2-7	ASSGLHSSYEQY
TRBV7-9	.	TRBJ2-7	ASRLSPHPAYEQY
TRBV2	few	TRBJ2-1	ASKGLANKYNEQF
TRBV6-6	.	TRBJ2-5	ASSYDGVGGSETQY
TRBV5-1	.	TRBJ1-1	ASSSTNTGGTEAF
TRBV5-1	.	TRBJ2-5	ASSLMRGGMETQY
TRBV6-5	.	TRBJ2-1	ASSYGQGLYNEQF
TRBV2	.	TRBJ1-1	ASSEVFRTKNTEAF
TRBV14	.	TRBJ1-2	ASSQDLPSVSVYGYT
TRBV29-1	.	TRBJ1-4	SVDRGNNEKLF
TRBV6-1	.	TRBJ2-7	ASSDYDRTAPYEQY
TRBV18	.	TRBJ2-1	ASSLNRGSYNEQF
TRBV18	.	TRBJ2-7	ASSSGQGWEQY
TRBV7-8	.	TRBJ1-2	ASSYSRDNRGYSYT
TRBV19	.	TRBJ1-2	ASTQTREYGYT
TRBV30	.	TRBJ1-5	ACSGQGGQPQH
TRBV28	.	TRBJ2-5	ASGKPRTALHEGGRAGEETQY
TRBV29-1	.	TRBJ1-2	SVLPTATGGYT
TRBV4-2	.	TRBJ2-5	ASSRGGTSGQETQY
TRBV28	.	TRBJ2-7	ASSPGTGPFYEQY
TRBV5-1	.	TRBJ1-1	ASSPKTGAVLTEAF
TRBV18	.	TRBJ1-1	ASSAPRTGLAAEAF
TRBV23-1	few	TRBJ2-1	ASTEGVGHEQF
TRBV9	.	TRBJ1-3	ASSASGVLSGNTIY
TRBV4-2	.	TRBJ2-1	ASSQDRAGLAGKQF